These 6 T cell receptor beta chains were all obtained from the same sample, sequenced in a study of OX40 agonist ivuxolimab in advanced cancers. The protocol was immunoSEQ multiplex PCR, while the TCRdb copy is restricted to in-frame clones and leaves out a portion. The table lists about 66,000 clones, around 90% of them singletons. Material: CD4+ or CD8+ T cells sorted from blood, obtained in a trial of the OX40 agonist ivuxolimab. Receptors were obtained from an adult with an advanced solid tumor such as melanoma, head and neck, liver or kidney cancer.

For this clone: One end of the junction varies from germline; a read error may be responsible. V is TRBV7-7 and J is TRBJ2-3; no clear D. CDR1 is SSHAT, CDR2 FNYEAQ, per germline (reference sequence). The CDR3 totals 13 residues. The CDR3 region is CASSENQRATQYF. The CDR3 DNA is TGTGCTAGCAGCGAGAATCAGCGAGCGACGCAGTATTTT.

The J gene is TRBJ1-1, the V gene TRBV11-1; no definite D call. Germline assignment: CDR1 SGHAT and CDR2 FQDESV (reference sequence). This CDR3 has 13 amino acids. V dropped 3 bases and J dropped 1 base, with 6 bases sitting between them. The CDR3 DNA reads as TGTGCCAGCAGCTTGGGCGAGAACACTGAAGCTTTCTTT. Residues: CASSLGENTEAFF.

This CDR3 reads CASSPGGGGWNEQFF. Here the CDR3 DNA reads TGTGCCAGCAGTCCCGGGGGGGGCGGGTGGAATGAGCAGTTCTTC. This rearrangement joins TRBV2 to TRBJ2-1; TRBD2 agrees at 8 bases. Germline-derived CDR1 and CDR2 are SNHLY and FYNNEI. V lost 5 bases and J lost 7; bases outside the gene matches: 10. The CDR3 is 15 residues long.

The chain links TRBV27 to TRBJ1-2; D ambiguous. V shed 5 bases and J shed 2 bases, with 9 bases lying between them. CDR1 is MNHEY, CDR2 SMNVEV, per germline (reference sequence). CDR3 length equals 13 residues. This chain's CDR3 is CASSRTLNYGYTF. Written as DNA, the CDR3 is TGTGCCAGCAGTCGAACCCTGAACTATGGCTACACCTTC.

The DNA of the CDR3 is TGTGCCATCAGTGAGTCTACTCAGGGGGGGGGCACAGATACGCAGTATTTT. Translating gives CAISESTQGGGTDTQYF. The chain couples TRBV10-3 to TRBJ2-3; D possibly matches TRBD1 or TRBD2 (7 bases each). V lost 0 bases and J 1 base, leaving 14 bases between the germline ends. The CDR3 runs 17 residues. CDR1 ENHRY and CDR2 SYGVKD come from the germline V gene.

The genes are TRBV18 and TRBJ1-2; D call uncertain. This CDR3 is 17 amino acids long. The V gene lost 1 base and the J gene lost 0 bases, with 15 bases spanning the gap. The germline gives CDR1 KGHSH, CDR2 LQKENI. CDR3 sequence: CASSPLFTGEANYGYTF. The CDR3 DNA reads as TGTGCCAGCTCACCACTGTTCACCGGGGAAGCTAACTATGGCTACACCTTC.